The TCR beta chain described here comes from a study of blood T cell repertoires in COVID-19. This clone was seen a few times. This CDR3 contains 14 residues. The V end was cut by 0 bases, the J end by 0 bases, with 5 bases between. Germline assignment: CDR1 SGHNT and CDR2 YYREEE (reference sequence). Original processing notes: Estimation of nucleated cell counts relied on the amplification of reference gene primers. Some clones are missing from TCRdb's copy, which holds only in-frame ones; the method was immunoSEQ multiplex PCR. The DNA gave D and trimming, while V, J and clone size come from that table. The top ten hold roughly 9% of the sample, which has 78,000 or so clones, around 83% seen once.

The chain couples TRBV5-4 to TRBJ2-3; D is ambiguous. The receptor was isolated from a human donor in a cohort sampled during active COVID-19. Sequences were obtained from peripheral blood. CDR3 DNA sequence: TGTGCCAGCAGCTTGGTCGTAAGCACAGATACGCAGTATTTT. Encoded protein: CASSLVVSTDTQYF.